The 14 T cell receptor beta chains presented below share a single source sample, sequenced in a study of siplizumab effects on memory and regulatory T cells. Sequencing was performed with immunoSEQ multiplex PCR; in TCRdb, only in-frame clones are kept and a portion is missing. The table records about 91,000 clones, 93% of them present only once. What was sequenced was CD8+ T cells sorted from blood. These receptors all come from a human donor in good health.

The chain joins TRBV27 to TRBJ1-2; 10 bases are a match to TRBD1. V was pared by 5 bases and J by 6 bases, with 6 bases of the junction left unmatched. This CDR3 is 14 amino acids long. CDR1 MNHEY and CDR2 SMNVEV come from the germline V gene (reference sequence). This chain's CDR3 is CASSLAGTGDGYTF. For the CDR3, the DNA is TGTGCCAGCAGTCTAGCAGGGACAGGGGATGGCTACACCTTC.

This clone was detected only once. The chain uses TRBV27 and TRBJ1-2; 8 bases fit TRBD1. The J segment lost 0 bases and the V segment lost 6 bases, leaving 6 bases of the junction unmatched. The CDR3 loop spans 15 amino acids. Germline loops: CDR1 MNHEY, CDR2 SMNVEV (reference sequence). The CDR3 sequence is CASRYRQGTNYGYTF. CDR3 coding DNA: TGTGCCAGCAGGTACCGACAGGGGACTAACTATGGCTACACCTTC.

This chain joins TRBV11-2 and TRBJ2-1; tentatively, D is TRBD1 or TRBD2 (6 bases each). The CDR3 loop spans 12 amino acids. The V gene lost 5 bases and the J gene lost 14 bases, with 16 bases spanning the gap. Looked up from germline, CDR1 is SGHAT and CDR2 is FQNNGV. CDR3 DNA: TGTGCCAGCAGCCAGGGGCGGACGGGGGAGTTCTTC. Translated, it gives CASSQGRTGEFF.

The chain links TRBV18 to TRBJ2-7, with 7 bases lining up with TRBD2. The CDR3 spans 15 residues. In germline, CDR1 is KGHSH, CDR2 LQKENI. Trimming cost V 3 bases and J 1 base; bases outside gene matches: 6. In DNA, the CDR3 is TGTGCCAGCTCACCTATGAGGCGGGAGTCCTACGAGCAGTACTTC. Translation gives CASSPMRRESYEQYF.

A word on this clone: The sample has other DNA sequences that encode this CDR3 too. V usage is TRBV27 and J usage is TRBJ2-1, with TRBD2 matching over 15 bases. Germline CDR1 reads MNHEY; CDR2 reads SMNVEV (reference sequence). This CDR3 spans 15 amino acids. V shed 3 bases, J shed 6 bases, and the junction held 0 bases outside the gene matches. This CDR3 reads CASSLGLAGGNEQFF. As DNA, the CDR3 is TGTGCCAGCAGTTTGGGACTAGCGGGAGGCAATGAGCAGTTCTTC.

This clone was found once. This sequence joins TRBV4-1 and TRBJ1-1; TRBD1 matches 9 bases. Germline trimming cut 1 base from V and 3 bases from J; bases unmatched to any gene: 3. The length of the CDR3 is 15 residues. Per the germline V gene, CDR1 is MGHRA and CDR2 is YSYEKL. CDR3 in DNA: TGCGCCAGCAGCCAAGGGACAGGGGAGCACACTGAAGCTTTCTTT. Translating gives CASSQGTGEHTEAFF.

This clone came up once. The gene calls are TRBV6-1 and TRBJ1-5; D not certain. The CDR3 is 15 residues long. V dropped 3 bases and J dropped 3 bases, with 12 bases sitting between them. Germline-derived CDR1 and CDR2 are MNHNS and SASEGT. CDR3 sequence (DNA): TGTGCCAGCAGTGAGGATGGGGATCTCAATCAGCCCCAGCATTTT. Protein: CASSEDGDLNQPQHF.

This clone was seen only once. The chain joins TRBV4-3 to TRBJ1-1, with no clear D. The CDR3 length is 14 residues. Trimming left V 1 base short and J 0 bases short, with 6 bases between. Per germline, CDR1 LGHNA and CDR2 YSLEER. The chain's CDR3 is CASSQVVMNTEAFF. CDR3 DNA: TGCGCCAGCAGCCAAGTAGTTATGAACACTGAAGCTTTCTTT.

This rearrangement joins TRBV4-2 to TRBJ1-1; tentatively, D is TRBD1 (6 bases). The CDR3 has 15 amino acids. The germline V gene has CDR1 LGHNA and CDR2 YNFKEQ. V was cut by 5 bases and J by 0 bases, with 13 bases left in between. CDR3 in amino acids: CASSERDNMNTEAFF. The CDR3 nucleotides are TGTGCCAGCAGCGAGCGGGACAACATGAACACTGAAGCTTTCTTT.

The chain links TRBV27 to TRBJ2-7; D perhaps matches TRBD1 (5 bases). CDR3 length equals 14 residues. Germline V CDR1 and CDR2: MNHEY, SMNVEV (reference sequence). Trimming removed 2 bases at V and 3 bases at J, with 11 bases between. The CDR3 nucleotides read TGTGCCAGCAGTTTAAGGGGATTTGGCTACGAGCAGTACTTC. Translating it yields CASSLRGFGYEQYF.

The genes are TRBV4-2 and TRBJ2-4, with TRBD2 identical over 8 bases. V lost 0 bases and J lost 0; bases outside the gene matches: 1. Germline lookup yields CDR1 LGHNA and CDR2 YNFKEQ. CDR3 length: 16 amino acids. The CDR3 DNA sequence: TGTGCCAGCAGCCAAGAAGCGGGGGAAGCCAAAAACATTCAGTACTTC. Translated, it gives CASSQEAGEAKNIQYF.

This CDR3 is CASSLDSTSGGLWGEQFF. The CDR3 nucleotides are TGTGCCAGCAGCTTAGATAGTACTAGCGGGGGCCTCTGGGGTGAGCAGTTCTTC. The chain carries TRBV7-9 and TRBJ2-1; 11 positions agree with TRBD2. This CDR3 has 18 residues. In germline, CDR1 is SEHNR, CDR2 FQNEAQ (reference sequence). Germline trimming cut 1 base from V and 9 bases from J; bases unmatched to any gene: 14.

The chain joins TRBV5-6 to TRBJ2-7, with D perhaps given as TRBD1 or TRBD2 (5 bases each). Germline CDR1 and CDR2: SGHDT and YYEEEE. V lost 4 bases and J lost 0, with 17 bases in between. This CDR3 has 16 amino acids. The CDR3 nucleotides read TGTGCCAGCAGCCCCACCGGGACGCTGAGCTCCTACGAGCAGTACTTC. Translated, it gives CASSPTGTLSSYEQYF.

The rearrangement links TRBV7-9 to TRBJ1-2, with TRBD1 matching over 7 bases. The CDR3 is 16 amino acids. V dropped 1 base and J dropped 6; count of bases not matched to a gene: 11. CDR1 is SEHNR and CDR2 is FQNEAQ in the germline V gene (reference sequence). The CDR3 region has the DNA TGTGCCAGCAGCTTAGAAGGGGGCGCTCCTCGTCATGGCTACACCTTC. It is translated as CASSLEGGAPRHGYTF.